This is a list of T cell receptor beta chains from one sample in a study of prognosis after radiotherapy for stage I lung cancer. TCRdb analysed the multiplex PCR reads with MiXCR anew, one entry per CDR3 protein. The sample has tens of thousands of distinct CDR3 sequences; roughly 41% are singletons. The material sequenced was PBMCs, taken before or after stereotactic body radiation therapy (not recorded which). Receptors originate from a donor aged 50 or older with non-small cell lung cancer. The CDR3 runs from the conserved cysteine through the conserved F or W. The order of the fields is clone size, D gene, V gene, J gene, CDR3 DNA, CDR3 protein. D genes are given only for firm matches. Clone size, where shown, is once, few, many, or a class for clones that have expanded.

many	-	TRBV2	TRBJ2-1	TGTGCCAGCAGTAGCGGGCCCTACAATGAGCAGTTCTTC	CASSSGPYNEQFF
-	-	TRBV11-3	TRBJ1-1	TGTGCCAGCAGATTAGGTCGGAACACTGAAGCTTTCTTT	CASRLGRNTEAFF
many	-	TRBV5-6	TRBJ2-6	TGTGCCAGCAGCTCATATCACTCTGGGGCCAACGTCCTGACTTTC	CASSSYHSGANVLTF
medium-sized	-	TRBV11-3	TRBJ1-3	TGTGCCAGCAGCTCTATACGGGGAAACACCATATATTTT	CASSSIRGNTIYF
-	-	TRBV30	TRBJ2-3	TGTGCCCGGAGTGGGGGGGGCACAGATAAGCAGTATTTT	CARSGGGTDKQYF
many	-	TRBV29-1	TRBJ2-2	TGCACCGTAGGGGGTACGAACACCGGGGAGCTGTTTTTT	CTVGGTNTGELFF
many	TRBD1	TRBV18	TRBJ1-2	TGTGGGGGCTCACCAGGAGGGACAGCTTTTAACTATGGCTACACCTTC	CGGSPGGTAFNYGYTF
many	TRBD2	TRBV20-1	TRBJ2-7	TGCAGTGCTAGTGTAGCGGGAGGCGGGAATTCCTACGAGCAGTACTTC	CSASVAGGGNSYEQYF
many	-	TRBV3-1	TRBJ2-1	TGTGCCAGCAGCCAAGGGGGACACACCCTTAACAATGAGCAGTTCTTC	CASSQGGHTLNNEQFF
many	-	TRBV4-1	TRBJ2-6	TGCGCCAGCAGCCAAGAGGGGGTGGGTTCTGGGGCCAACGTCCTGACTTTC	CASSQEGVGSGANVLTF
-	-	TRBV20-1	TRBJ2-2	TGCAGTACCCCGAGTGAAGTCACCGGGGAGCTGTTTTTT	CSTPSEVTGELFF
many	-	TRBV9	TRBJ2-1	TGTGCCAGCAGTGAGACCCGGACTTTAGGTTACAATGAGCAGTTCTTC	CASSETRTLGYNEQFF
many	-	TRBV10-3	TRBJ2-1	TGTGCCATCAGGGGGGGTGGTAATGAGCAGTTCTTC	CAIRGGGNEQFF
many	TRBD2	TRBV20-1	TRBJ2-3	TGCAGTGCTAGACTAGCGGGCACAGATACGCAGTATTTT	CSARLAGTDTQYF
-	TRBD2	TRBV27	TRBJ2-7	TGTGCCAGCAGTCCAATGACTAGCGGTAGAGGGGAGCAGTACTTC	CASSPMTSGRGEQYF
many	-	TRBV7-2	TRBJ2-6	TGTGCCAGCAGCCCCGACTCTGGGGCCAACGTCCTGACTTTC	CASSPDSGANVLTF
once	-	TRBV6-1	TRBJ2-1	TGTGCCAGCTCGGGGCTAGCGTGCAATGAGCAGTTCTTC	CASSGLACNEQFF
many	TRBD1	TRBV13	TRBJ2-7	TGTGCCAGCAGCAAGGGACAGTCAAGCTCCTACGAGCAGTACTTC	CASSKGQSSSYEQYF
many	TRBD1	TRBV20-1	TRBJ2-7	TGCAGTGCTAAGGTGGGACAGGGGTCGAACGAGCAGTACTTC	CSAKVGQGSNEQYF
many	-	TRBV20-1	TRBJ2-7	TGCAGTGCCAAAATTGGCTTGGCGCAGTACTTC	CSAKIGLAQYF
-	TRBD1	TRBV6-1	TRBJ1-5	TGTGCCAGCATCTGGGACAGGGCGGGTCATCCCCAGCATTTT	CASIWDRAGHPQHF
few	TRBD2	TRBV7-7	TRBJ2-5	TGTGCTAGCAGCTTAGTACGGGGGGACCAAGAGACCCAGTACTTC	CASSLVRGDQETQYF
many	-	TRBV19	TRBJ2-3	TGTGCCAGTAGGCTAGCGTGGACAGATACGCAGTATTTT	CASRLAWTDTQYF
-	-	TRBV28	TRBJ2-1	TGTGCCAGCAGGACGGGTGGGGCGGCACCCTCCTACAATGAGCAGTTCTTC	CASRTGGAAPSYNEQFF
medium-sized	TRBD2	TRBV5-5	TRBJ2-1	TGTGCCAGCTCACACGGGTCTAGCGGGAGAAATGAGCAGTTCTTC	CASSHGSSGRNEQFF
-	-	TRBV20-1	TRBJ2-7	TGCAGTGCTAGACCCCTCAGGGGGAGGATTGCTAACGAGCAGTACTTC	CSARPLRGRIANEQYF
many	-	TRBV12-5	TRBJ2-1	TGTGCTAGTGGCCCGAGCCGGAGCCCCTACAATGAGCAGTTCTTC	CASGPSRSPYNEQFF
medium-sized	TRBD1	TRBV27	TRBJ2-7	TGTGCCAGCAGTTTGCGCCCCGGGACAGTCGACGAGCAGTACTTC	CASSLRPGTVDEQYF
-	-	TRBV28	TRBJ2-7	TGTGCCAGCACTTCGGGAGTGGGGTACGAGCAGTACTTC	CASTSGVGYEQYF
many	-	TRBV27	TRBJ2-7	TGTGCCAGCAGCCAACAGGCTAGGAGCTCCTACGAGCAGTACTTC	CASSQQARSSYEQYF
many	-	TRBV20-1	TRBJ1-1	TGCAGTGCGAGAGACCAGGGGACTGAAGCTTTCTTT	CSARDQGTEAFF
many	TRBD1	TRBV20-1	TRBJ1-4	TGCAGTGCCCCAGGGGGCGTGGAAGAAAAACTGTTTTTT	CSAPGGVEEKLFF
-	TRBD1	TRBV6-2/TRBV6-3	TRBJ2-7	TGTGCCAGCAGTGACGGGACAGAGAACTCCTACGAGCAGTACTTC	CASSDGTENSYEQYF
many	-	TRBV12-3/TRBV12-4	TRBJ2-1	TGTGCTTGCAGTGACAGATACAATGAGCAGTTCTTC	CACSDRYNEQFF
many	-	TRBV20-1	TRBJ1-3	TGCACCGCGGGGCCAGTGGTTGGTGGAAACACCATATATTTT	CTAGPVVGGNTIYF
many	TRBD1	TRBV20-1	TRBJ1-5	TGCAGTGCTCAGACAGGGACAGGCAATCAGCCCCAGCATTTT	CSAQTGTGNQPQHF
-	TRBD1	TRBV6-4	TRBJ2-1	TGTGCCAGCAGTGACTCCGGGACAGGGGGTGGGAATGAGCAGTTCTTC	CASSDSGTGGGNEQFF
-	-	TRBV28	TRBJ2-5	TGTGCCAGCAGCACCAATAGGGGGCAAGAGACCCAGTACTTC	CASSTNRGQETQYF
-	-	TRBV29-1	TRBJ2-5	TGCAGCGTTCAAGCTCAACAAGAGACCCAGTACTTC	CSVQAQQETQYF
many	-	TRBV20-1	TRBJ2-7	TGCAGTGCAGGCCGGGGAGGATCCTACGAGCAGTACTTC	CSAGRGGSYEQYF
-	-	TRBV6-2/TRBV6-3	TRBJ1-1	TGTTCCAGCAGTCCCACGACATGCTCGGGAGCTTTCTTT	CSSSPTTCSGAFF
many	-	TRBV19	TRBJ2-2	TGTGCCAGTAGTATATTGCGAGGGGAGCTGTTTTTT	CASSILRGELFF
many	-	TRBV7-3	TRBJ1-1	TGTGCCAGCAGCCTGGGACCAAAGAACACTGAAGCTTTCTTT	CASSLGPKNTEAFF
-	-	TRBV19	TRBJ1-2	TGTGCCAGTAAAGGGCAGGTCTCGAATCGCTATTGCTACACCTTC	CASKGQVSNRYCYTF
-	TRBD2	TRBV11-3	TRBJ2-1	TGTGCCAGCAGCGCGCCCGGGACTAGCGGGAGGTCCGTACATGTCAATGAGCAGTTCTTC	CASSAPGTSGRSVHVNEQFF
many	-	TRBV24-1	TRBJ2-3	TGTGCCACCAGTGATCCGGGATCCCAAAGAGATACGCAGTATTTT	CATSDPGSQRDTQYF
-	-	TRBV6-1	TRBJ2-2	TGTGCCAGCACCCCTATTCCGGACAGGGGTGTGACTAGCGTGCGCACCGGGGAGCTGTTTTTT	CASTPIPDRGVTSVRTGELFF
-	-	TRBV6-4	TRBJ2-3	TGTGCCAGCAGTGACGGGAACACAGATACTCAGTATTTT	CASSDGNTDTQYF
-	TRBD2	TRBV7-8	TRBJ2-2	TGTGCCAGCAGCTTTCTGGCGGGGGGGCTCGGGGAGCTGTTTTTT	CASSFLAGGLGELFF
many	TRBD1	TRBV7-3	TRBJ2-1	TGTGCCAGCAGCTCGGGACAGGGGTGGTACAATGAGCAGTTCTTC	CASSSGQGWYNEQFF
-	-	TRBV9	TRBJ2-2	TGTGCCAGCAGCGTATCCTCGGCCATGGAGCTGTTTTTT	CASSVSSAMELFF
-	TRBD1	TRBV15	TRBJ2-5	TGTGCCACCAGCAGAGGGGACAGGGGTTTCGAGACCCAGTACTTC	CATSRGDRGFETQYF
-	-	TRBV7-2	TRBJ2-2	TGTGCCAGCAGCTCCGCCCTTGGCGGGGAGCTGTTTTTT	CASSSALGGELFF